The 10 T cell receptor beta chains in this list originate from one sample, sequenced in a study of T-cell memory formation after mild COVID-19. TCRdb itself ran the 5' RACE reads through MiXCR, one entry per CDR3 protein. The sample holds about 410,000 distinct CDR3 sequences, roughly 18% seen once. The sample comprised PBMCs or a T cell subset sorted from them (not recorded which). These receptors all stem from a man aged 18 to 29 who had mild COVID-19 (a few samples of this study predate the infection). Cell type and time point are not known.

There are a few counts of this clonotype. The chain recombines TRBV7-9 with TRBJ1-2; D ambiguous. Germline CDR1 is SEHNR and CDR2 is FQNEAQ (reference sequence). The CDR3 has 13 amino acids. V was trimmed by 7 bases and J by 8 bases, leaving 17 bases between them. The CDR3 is CASNAGLGGGYTF. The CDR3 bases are TGTGCCAGCAACGCGGGCCTTGGAGGCGGCTACACCTTC.

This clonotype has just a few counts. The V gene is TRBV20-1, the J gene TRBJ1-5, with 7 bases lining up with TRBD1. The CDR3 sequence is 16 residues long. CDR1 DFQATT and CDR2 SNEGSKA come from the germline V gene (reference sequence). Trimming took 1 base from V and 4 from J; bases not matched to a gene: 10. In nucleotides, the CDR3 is TGCAGTGCTAGAGCCCCGGTGGGCAGGGGGAATCAGCCCCAGCATTTT. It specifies CSARAPVGRGNQPQHF.

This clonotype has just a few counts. CDR3: CASSVALEGRHEQYF. Here the CDR3 DNA reads TGTGCCAGCAGCGTAGCTTTAGAGGGGCGGCACGAGCAGTACTTC. This rearrangement joins TRBV9 to TRBJ2-7; TRBD1 or TRBD2 may be the D gene (5 bases each). The CDR3 consists of 15 residues. In germline, CDR1 is SGDLS, CDR2 YYNGEE. Trimming left V 0 bases short and J 5 bases short, with 15 bases between.

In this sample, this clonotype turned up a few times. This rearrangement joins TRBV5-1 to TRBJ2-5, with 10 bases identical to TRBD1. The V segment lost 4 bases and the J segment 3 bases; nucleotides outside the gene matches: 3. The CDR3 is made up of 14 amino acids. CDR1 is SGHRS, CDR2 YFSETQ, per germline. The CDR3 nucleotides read TGCGCCAGCAGCATGGGACAGGGGAAAGAGACCCAGTACTTC. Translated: CASSMGQGKETQYF.

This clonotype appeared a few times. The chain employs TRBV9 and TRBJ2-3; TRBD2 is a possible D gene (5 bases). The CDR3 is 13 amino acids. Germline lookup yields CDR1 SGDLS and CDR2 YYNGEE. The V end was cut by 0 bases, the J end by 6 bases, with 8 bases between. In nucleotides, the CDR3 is TGTGCCAGCAGCGTAGGAGCGGCCGATACGCAGTATTTT. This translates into CASSVGAADTQYF. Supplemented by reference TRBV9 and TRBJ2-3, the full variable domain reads DSGVTQTPKHLITATGQRVTLRCSPRSGDLSVYWYQQSLDQGLQFLIQYYNGEERAKGNILERFSAQQFPDLHSELNLSSLELGDSALYFCASSVGAADTQYFGPGTRLTVL.

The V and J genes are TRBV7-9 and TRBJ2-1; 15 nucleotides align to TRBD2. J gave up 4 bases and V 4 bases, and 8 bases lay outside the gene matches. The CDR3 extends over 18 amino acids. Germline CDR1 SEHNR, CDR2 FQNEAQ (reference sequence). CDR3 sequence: CASSSWTSGGGMYNEQFF. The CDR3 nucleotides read TGTGCCAGCAGCTCGTGGACTAGCGGGGGGGGAATGTACAATGAGCAGTTCTTC.

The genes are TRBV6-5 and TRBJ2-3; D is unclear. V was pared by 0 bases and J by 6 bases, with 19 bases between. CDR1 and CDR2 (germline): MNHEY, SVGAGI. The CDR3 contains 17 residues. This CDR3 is CASSYSKVVLDADTQYF. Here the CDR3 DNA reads TGTGCCAGCAGTTACTCGAAAGTCGTCCTAGACGCCGATACGCAGTATTTT.

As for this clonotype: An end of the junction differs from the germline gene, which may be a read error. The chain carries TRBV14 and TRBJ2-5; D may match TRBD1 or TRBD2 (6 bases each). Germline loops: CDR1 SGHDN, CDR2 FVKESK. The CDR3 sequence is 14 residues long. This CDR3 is CARSQVRGRETQYF. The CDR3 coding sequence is TGTGCCAGAAGCCAAGTCCGGGGGCGAGAGACCCAGTACTTC.

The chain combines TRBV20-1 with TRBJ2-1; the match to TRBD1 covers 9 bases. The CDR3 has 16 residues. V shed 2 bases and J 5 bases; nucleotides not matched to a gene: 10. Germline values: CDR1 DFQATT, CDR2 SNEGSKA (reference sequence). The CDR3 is CSARRQGEGRNNEQFF. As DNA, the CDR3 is TGCAGTGCTAGACGACAGGGGGAAGGGAGGAACAATGAGCAGTTCTTC.

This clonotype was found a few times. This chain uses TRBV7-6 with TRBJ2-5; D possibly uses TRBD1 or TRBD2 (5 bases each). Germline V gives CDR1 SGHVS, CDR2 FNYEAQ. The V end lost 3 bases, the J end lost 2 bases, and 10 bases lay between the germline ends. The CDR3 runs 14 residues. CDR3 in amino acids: CASSFLGEQETQYF. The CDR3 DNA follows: TGTGCCAGCAGCTTTCTGGGGGAACAAGAGACCCAGTACTTC.